This TCR beta chain was captured in a study of read filtering for tumor transcriptome and immune sequencing. From approximately 430 ng of RNA, a library with molecular barcoded alpha/delta and beta/gamma adaptors was made. One entry per CDR3 protein, called by TCRdb with MiXCR from the reads. The sample has some 140,000 distinct CDR3 sequences, roughly 13% seen once. V lost 6 bases, J lost 2 bases, and 8 bases lay in between. The CDR3 runs to 13 residues. This clonotype originated in a donor older than 35 with multiple myeloma. The sample was a population of CD138-negative cells sorted from bone marrow. This chain joins TRBV12-3 or TRBV12-4 and TRBJ1-5; D gene uncertain. The CDR3 region has the DNA TGTGCCAGCAGCGGGGAGGGCAATCAGCCCCAGCATTTT. It codes for CASSGEGNQPQHF.